This T cell receptor beta chain was recorded in a study of OX40 agonist ivuxolimab in advanced cancers. The study in broad terms: Ivuxolimab, which targeted the costimulatory receptor OX40 (CD134), was an agonistic, fully human IgG2 monoclonal antibody. The paper describes the monotherapy dose-escalation part (N ≈ 50 patients) of the phase I trial of ivuxolimab. In the dose-escalation cohort, 75% to 85% of patients were male, and the mean age was approximately 60 years with a range of roughly 20 to 80. Intravenous ivuxolimab was administered to patients every 2 weeks at six dose levels: 0.01, 0.1, 0.3, 1.5, 3 and 10 mg/kg. Among the roughly 50 dose-escalation patients, 19 had hepatocellular carcinoma, some 15 melanoma, 9 renal cell carcinoma and 9 head and neck cancer. Partial responses were achieved by three dose-escalation patients, of whom one had hepatocellular carcinoma and two had cutaneous melanoma. Patients were allowed to have had prior anti-PD-1, anti-PD-L1 or anti-CTLA-4 therapy, and around two fifths of the dose-escalation patients had been treated with checkpoint inhibitors. Peripheral TCRbeta sequencing aimed to test whether ivuxolimab altered TCR sequence diversity and caused clonal T-cell expansion.

Genomic DNA was extracted from sorted cells for sequencing of the TCRbeta CDR3 region. The immunoSEQ Assay was used to sequence the TCRbeta CDR3 regions. TCRdb retrieved this table from immuneACCESS and kept in-frame rearrangements only. Not all clones are present; in checked studies, unresolved V genes account for under half, and no reason is known for the remainder. The sample contains 55,000 to 70,000 clones, approximately 84% of them found a single time. About 4.7% of the sample is held by the ten biggest clonotypes. What the study reported, not specific to this receptor: Which antigens the clonally expanded peripheral T cells were specific for was not determined. At doses of 0.1 to 3.0 mg/kg, clonal expansion of both CD4+ and CD8+ T cells in blood was seen between baseline and week 6. On average, CD8+ T cells showed more expanded clones than CD4+ T cells after ivuxolimab. Low levels of normalized T-cell clonal expansion were also seen in some patients who did not respond. In the 0.1-3.0 mg/kg groups, partial responders had among the lowest normalized peripheral clonal expansion, particularly in CD8+ T cells.

Patients with autoimmune disease history or receiving systemic immunosuppression were excluded from the trial. In every dose cohort, peripheral blood was drawn for TCR sequencing at baseline, cycle 4 day 1, and cycle 7 day 1. The samples were drawn from a first-in-human, open-label, multicenter phase I dose-escalation trial of ivuxolimab. Adults with locally advanced or metastatic head and neck squamous cell, hepatocellular, melanoma or renal cell carcinoma were enrolled in the trial. Before TCR sequencing, CD4+ T cells and CD8+ T cells from peripheral blood were sorted into separate populations. Details on this clone: It has no known antigen specificity. The sample holds no much larger clone one base away, and base qualities are not on file.

Trimming takes 3 bases from V and 5 bases from J, and the germline ends sit 8 bases apart. The CDR3 spans 12 residues, from the cysteine through the phenylalanine. Just CDR3 DNA is preserved here, 36 bases in frame from base 1. The germline V gene provides CDR1 SGDLS and CDR2 YYNGEE. Specimen: CD4+ or CD8+ T cells sorted from blood, collected in a trial of the OX40 agonist ivuxolimab. The source of this sequence is an adult with an advanced solid tumor such as melanoma, head and neck, liver or kidney cancer. The sequence links TRBV9 to TRBJ1-2; no D gene can be assigned with confidence. For the CDR3, the sequence is CASSAGAYGYTF. The DNA sequence follows: TGTGCCAGCAGCGCAGGCGCGTATGGCTACACCTTC.